The present T cell receptor beta chain was sequenced within a study of T cells after posttransplantation cyclophosphamide. Study-level points and caveats: Recipient CMV seropositivity and CMV reactivation strongly tracked TRB clonality. Donor-recipient repertoire similarity was low at 1-2 months, rising over year one. TRB overlap between skin or GI tissue T cells and blood was limited.

This table comes from immunoSEQ multiplex PCR, and its TCRdb copy is limited to in-frame clones, with some not included. The sample consists of over 650 clones, 48% of them appearing once. Unmatched junction bases numbered 0, after V lost 2 bases and J lost 1 base. Germline CDR1 reads MNHEY; CDR2 reads SVGAGI. This CDR3 is built from 16 residues. A note on this clone: Antigen unknown.

Treatment was busulfan-fludarabine conditioning, a marrow graft, and cyclophosphamide on days +3 and +4. The source was CD8+ T cells sorted from blood, collected after allogeneic stem cell transplant with posttransplant cyclophosphamide. The sequence came from a female patient in her 60s who received an allogeneic stem cell transplant from a related donor and was CMV-positive. Part of the T cell pool may stem from the graft donor. The chain uses TRBV6-5 and TRBJ2-2; 11 positions match TRBD2. The DNA for the CDR3 is TGTGCCAGCAGTTACGGGACTAGCGGGAACACCGGGGAGCTGTTTTTT. Protein product: CASSYGTSGNTGELFF.